The 25 T cell receptor beta chains reported below all come from one sample, sequenced in a study of spatial heterogeneity in lung cancer. MiXCR, applied by TCRdb to the 5' RACE reads, yields one record per CDR3 protein. This repertoire shows 45,000 to 65,000 distinct CDR3 sequences, under 8% found once; its top ten account for around 38%. Time point indicated: blood at routine non-recurrence follow-up after resection. Sequencing of whole RNA from tumor, nontumor lung or frozen PBMC involved no sorting. The input for sequencing was PBMCs, taken at follow-up. The origin of the receptors is a female donor with early-stage non-small cell lung cancer.

This clonotype was seen a handful of times. The junction departs from the called germline gene at one end, perhaps through a read error. CDR3 in DNA: TGCAGCGCCAAGAGCGGGCAGGGGAAACTATACTTC. It translates to CSAKSGQGKLYF. The chain couples TRBV29-1 to TRBJ1-2, with D possibly being TRBD1 (6 bases). CDR1 is SQVTM, CDR2 ANQGSEA, per germline. This CDR3 is built from 12 residues.

This rearrangement joins TRBV5-1 to TRBJ2-3, with 10 bases that match TRBD2. The CDR3 is made up of 16 amino acids. Trimming removed 4 bases from V and 0 bases from J; junction bases left unmatched: 5. Germline V lookup: CDR1 SGHRS, CDR2 YFSETQ. The CDR3, as DNA: TGCGCCAGCAGCATAGGACTAGCGGCTAGCACAGATACGCAGTATTTT. Amino acid sequence: CASSIGLAASTDTQYF.

This clonotype was counted at least ten times. The V and J genes are TRBV5-4 and TRBJ2-1; TRBD1 matches at 7 bases. This CDR3 is 16 amino acids long. Germline V CDR1 and CDR2: SGHNT, YYREEE (reference sequence). The ends lost 2 bases at V and 2 bases at J; junction bases unmatched: 7. CDR3 DNA: TGTGCCAGCAGCTTTCAGACAGGGTCCCCCTACAATGAGCAGTTCTTC. Protein product: CASSFQTGSPYNEQFF.

J is TRBJ1-2 and V is TRBV7-2; D not certain. CDR1 SGHTA and CDR2 FQGNSA come from the germline V gene. V was clipped by 2 bases and J by 3 bases, with 10 bases between them. The CDR3 has 14 residues. The CDR3 region is CASSLTPGDYGYTF. CDR3 nucleotides: TGTGCCAGCAGCTTAACCCCTGGGGACTATGGCTACACCTTC.

This clonotype occurred a few times. The chain carries TRBV10-3 and TRBJ2-5, with 11 bases fitting TRBD2. Germline-derived CDR1 and CDR2 are ENHRY and SYGVKD. The CDR3 runs 18 residues. The V gene end was trimmed by 0 bases and the J gene end by 2 bases; junction bases not matched to a gene: 8. Written as DNA, the CDR3 is TGTGCCATCAGTGAGTCGACTGCGCTAGCGGGGGGACAAGAGACCCAGTACTTC. Its translation: CAISESTALAGGQETQYF.

The chain couples TRBV29-1 to TRBJ2-5; no clear D. In germline, CDR1 is SQVTM, CDR2 ANQGSEA. V gave up 7 bases and J gave up 2 bases, with 5 bases separating them. This CDR3 contains 10 residues. In DNA, the CDR3 is TGCAGCGCCTCACAAGAGACCCAGTACTTC. It is translated as CSASQETQYF. Full variable domain (remainder filled in from reference TRBV29-1 and TRBJ2-5): SAVISQKPSRDICQRGTSLTIQCQVDSQVTMMFWYRQQPGQSLTLIATANQGSEATYESGFVIDKFPISRPNLTFSTLTVSNMSPEDSSIYLCSASQETQYFGPGTRLLVL.

In this sample, this clonotype turned up many times. V is TRBV28 and J is TRBJ2-5; TRBD1 is a possible D gene (6 bases). The CDR3 spans 17 residues. CDR1 and CDR2 (germline): MDHEN, SYDVKM. Between the trimmed V and J ends, which lost 4 bases and 4 bases, there was a span of 22 bases. DNA for the CDR3: TGTGCCAGCAGTTCCTTCCTACAGGGTCCTAGGGGAGAGACCCAGTACTTC. Protein: CASSSFLQGPRGETQYF.

CDR3 residues: CASSHGTDGGYTF. In DNA form, the CDR3 reads TGTGCCAGCTCCCACGGGACCGATGGGGGCTACACCTTC. This chain connects TRBV18 to TRBJ1-2; TRBD1 is a possible D gene (5 bases). From germline, CDR1 is KGHSH and CDR2 LQKENI. Trimming took 6 bases from V and 8 from J, leaving 16 bases between them. The length of the CDR3 is 13 residues.

This chain links TRBV2 with TRBJ2-1, with D unresolved. The CDR3 contains 10 residues. V was shortened by 5 bases and J by 5 bases, with 1 base between the two germline ends. CDR1 and CDR2 (germline): SNHLY, FYNNEI. CDR3 nucleotide sequence: TGTGCCAGCAGTAACAATGAGCAGTTCTTC. Protein product: CASSNNEQFF.

This clonotype was observed at least ten times. The chain has TRBV5-1 and TRBJ2-1, with D tentatively TRBD1 or TRBD2 (5 bases each). The CDR3 contains 16 residues. Trimming took off 0 bases at V and 12 bases at J, with 22 bases between the two ends. Germline V gene sequence: CDR1 SGHRS, CDR2 YFSETQ. The CDR3 nucleotides are TGCGCCAGCAGCTTGGACCCCTCCGGGGCGTTCAGCGGGCAGTTCTTC. Its protein product is CASSLDPSGAFSGQFF.

This clonotype occurred many times. V gene TRBV6-5 combines with J gene TRBJ2-7, with a possible D match to TRBD2 (5 bases). CDR3 length: 15 amino acids. Per germline, CDR1 MNHEY and CDR2 SVGAGI. V was cut by 6 bases and J by 0 bases, with 15 bases left in between. This CDR3 reads CASRPPGVPSYEQYF. In nucleotides, the CDR3 is TGTGCCAGCAGGCCGCCCGGGGTACCCTCCTACGAGCAGTACTTC.

This clonotype occurred many times. The chain couples TRBV20-1 to TRBJ1-4, with 8 bases fitting TRBD1. Germline CDR1 is DFQATT and CDR2 is SNEGSKA (reference sequence). V dropped 6 bases and J dropped 0; count of bases not matched to a gene: 12. The CDR3 runs 17 residues. DNA of the CDR3: TGCAGTGCCTCTTCTCCTACAGGGGGAGCAACTAATGAAAAACTGTTTTTT. Amino acids: CSASSPTGGATNEKLFF.

The rearrangement joins TRBV3-1 to TRBJ2-1; 7 bases are shared with TRBD1. The CDR3 totals 15 residues. The J segment lost 8 bases and the V segment lost 1 base, leaving 8 bases of the junction unmatched. In germline, CDR1 is LGHDT, CDR2 YNNKEL (reference sequence). The CDR3 sequence: CASSQAWDSQDEQFF. In DNA form, the CDR3 reads TGTGCCAGCAGCCAAGCATGGGACAGCCAGGATGAGCAGTTCTTC.

The CDR3 protein is CASTRTGTGDYEQYF. CDR3 DNA sequence: TGTGCCAGCACCCGAACCGGGACAGGGGACTACGAGCAGTACTTC. The rearrangement uses TRBV6-2 or TRBV6-3 and TRBJ2-7; TRBD1 matches at 10 bases. Germline trimming cut 7 bases from V and 3 bases from J; bases unmatched to any gene: 9. The germline CDR1 and CDR2 sequences are MNHEY and SVGEGT. The CDR3 is 15 residues long.

This clonotype showed up many times. The J gene is TRBJ1-2, the V gene TRBV6-5, with D possibly being TRBD1 (5 bases). Trimming stripped 0 bases from V and 7 bases from J, with 18 bases between. The CDR3 has 16 amino acids. CDR1 and CDR2 (germline): MNHEY, SVGAGI. CDR3 sequence (DNA): TGTGCCAGCAGTTACTCGATCGGTCGGGGGATCTCTGGCTACACCTTC. Protein sequence: CASSYSIGRGISGYTF.

This clonotype was observed a few times. This chain joins TRBV5-1 and TRBJ2-5; TRBD1 matches 12 bases. The CDR3 is 15 amino acids. Germline V lookup: CDR1 SGHRS, CDR2 YFSETQ. Trimming cost V 4 bases and J 6 bases; bases outside gene matches: 7. CDR3 loop: CASSLRDRGLKTQYF. The DNA of the CDR3 is TGCGCCAGCAGCCTCCGGGACAGGGGGCTGAAGACCCAGTACTTC.

This clonotype was observed a handful of times. This chain connects TRBV20-1 to TRBJ1-2, with D possibly matching TRBD1 (6 bases). V gave up 5 bases and J gave up 8 bases, with 18 bases separating them. The CDR3 spans 13 residues. Germline CDR1 reads DFQATT; CDR2 reads SNEGSKA (reference sequence). Here the CDR3 reads CSARAGATAGYTF. The CDR3 DNA sequence: TGCAGTGCTCGAGCAGGGGCAACGGCCGGCTACACCTTC.

The chain links TRBV13 to TRBJ1-3; D possibly corresponds to TRBD1 (6 bases). Germline V lookup: CDR1 PRHDT, CDR2 FYEKMQ (reference sequence). V lost 5 bases, J lost 0 bases, and 14 bases lay in between. The CDR3 loop spans 16 amino acids. CDR3: CASSHRDRNSGNTIYF. The CDR3 coding sequence is TGTGCCAGCAGCCACCGCGACAGGAACTCTGGAAACACCATATATTTT.

The chain links TRBV6-5 to TRBJ1-6; the D is unclear. The CDR3 is 14 amino acids. The germline gives CDR1 MNHEY, CDR2 SVGAGI. V shed 10 bases and J shed 7 bases, with 17 bases lying between them. The CDR3 reads CATREDNRNSPLHF. The CDR3 nucleotides are TGTGCCACCCGGGAAGATAATCGAAATTCACCCCTCCACTTT.

The chain is built from TRBV3-1 and TRBJ2-3; TRBD2 aligns across 14 bases. Trimming took 4 bases from V and 5 from J; bases not matched to a gene: 5. Per the germline V gene, CDR1 is LGHDT and CDR2 is YNNKEL (reference sequence). The CDR3 runs to 16 residues. For the CDR3, the DNA is TGTGCCAGCAGCCGCGGACTAGCGGGGGGTAAAGATACGCAGTATTTT. The encoded protein is CASSRGLAGGKDTQYF.

DNA of the CDR3: TGTGCCAGCAGACTTACCCTTGATGGCTACACCTTC. Its protein product is CASRLTLDGYTF. The chain carries TRBV2 and TRBJ1-2, with no clear D. Germline lookup yields CDR1 SNHLY and CDR2 FYNNEI. V was shortened by 6 bases and J by 6 bases, with 11 bases between the two germline ends. The length of the CDR3 is 12 residues.

This clonotype was counted many times. The V gene is TRBV6-2 or TRBV6-3, the J gene TRBJ2-2, with D perhaps matching TRBD1 or TRBD2 (5 bases each). V was shortened by 0 bases and J by 5 bases, with 10 bases between the two germline ends. Germline loops: CDR1 MNHEY, CDR2 SVGEGT. This CDR3 is built from 15 residues. DNA of the CDR3: TGTGCCAGCAGTTACTCCAGGGACGGAACCGGGGAGCTGTTTTTT. Residues: CASSYSRDGTGELFF.

This clonotype was counted only a few times. The chain carries TRBV9 and TRBJ2-3; D is undetermined. Trimming removed 3 bases at V and 1 base at J, with 15 bases between. This CDR3 has 16 amino acids. Germline assignment: CDR1 SGDLS and CDR2 YYNGEE. CDR3 in DNA: TGTGCCAGCAGCGCAGACCTCCCGCACCGCACAGATACGCAGTATTTT. Protein product: CASSADLPHRTDTQYF.

The chain uses TRBV4-1 and TRBJ2-2; D call uncertain. From germline, CDR1 is MGHRA and CDR2 YSYEKL. Deletions cut 1 base from V and 6 bases from J, with 12 bases between. This CDR3 has 15 residues. CDR3 DNA: TGCGCCAGCAGCCAAGCCTCCCAGTGGTCCGGGGAGCTGTTTTTT. Protein product: CASSQASQWSGELFF.

Worth noting for this clonotype: Just one base apart from a much larger clone, this may be a read error. This chain connects TRBV11-2 to TRBJ2-1; D perhaps matches TRBD2 (6 bases). The CDR3 covers 16 residues. Germline-derived CDR1 and CDR2 are SGHAT and FQNNGV. Between the trimmed V and J ends, which lost 5 bases and 1 base, there was a span of 15 bases. The CDR3 spells CASSALVGGSYNEQFF. The DNA for the CDR3 is TGTGCCAGCAGCGCCCTAGTGGGGGGATCCTACAATGAGCAGTTCTTC. Together with reference TRBV11-2 and TRBJ2-1, the CDR3 gives the full variable domain: EAGVAQSPRYKIIEKRQSVAFWCNPISGHATLYWYQQILGQGPKLLIQFQNNGVVDDSQLPKDRFSAERLKGVDSTLKIQPAKLEDSAVYLCASSALVGGSYNEQFFGPGTRLTVL.